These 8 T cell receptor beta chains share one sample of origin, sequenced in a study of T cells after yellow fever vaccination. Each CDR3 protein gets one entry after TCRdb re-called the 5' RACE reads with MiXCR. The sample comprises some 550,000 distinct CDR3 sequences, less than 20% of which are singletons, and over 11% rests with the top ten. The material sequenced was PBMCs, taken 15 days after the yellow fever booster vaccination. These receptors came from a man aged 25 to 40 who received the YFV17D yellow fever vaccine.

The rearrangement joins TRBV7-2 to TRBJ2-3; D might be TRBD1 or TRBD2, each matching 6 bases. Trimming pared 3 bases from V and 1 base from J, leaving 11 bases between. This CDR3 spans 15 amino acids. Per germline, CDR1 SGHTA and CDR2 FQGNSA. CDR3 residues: CASSLLGGGTDTQYF. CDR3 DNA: TGTGCCAGCAGCTTGCTCGGGGGCGGCACAGATACGCAGTATTTT. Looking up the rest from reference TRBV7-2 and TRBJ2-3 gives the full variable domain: GAGVSQSPSNKVTEKGKDVELRCDPISGHTALYWYRQSLGQGLEFLIYFQGNSAPDKSGLPSDRFSAERTGGSVSTLTIQRTQQEDSAVYLCASSLLGGGTDTQYFGPGTRLTVL.

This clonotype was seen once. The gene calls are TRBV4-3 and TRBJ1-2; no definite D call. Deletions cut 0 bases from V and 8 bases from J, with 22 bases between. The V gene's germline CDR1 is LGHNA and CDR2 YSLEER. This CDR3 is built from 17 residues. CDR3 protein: CASSQEVGRTRTLGYTF. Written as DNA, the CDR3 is TGCGCCAGCAGCCAAGAGGTTGGCCGGACGCGAACCTTGGGCTACACCTTC.

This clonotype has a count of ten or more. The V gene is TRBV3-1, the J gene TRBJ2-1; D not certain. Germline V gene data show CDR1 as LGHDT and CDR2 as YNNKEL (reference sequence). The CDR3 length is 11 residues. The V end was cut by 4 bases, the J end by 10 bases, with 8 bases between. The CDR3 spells CASSLLEEQFF. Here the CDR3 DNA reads TGTGCCAGCAGCCTACTCGAAGAGCAGTTCTTC.

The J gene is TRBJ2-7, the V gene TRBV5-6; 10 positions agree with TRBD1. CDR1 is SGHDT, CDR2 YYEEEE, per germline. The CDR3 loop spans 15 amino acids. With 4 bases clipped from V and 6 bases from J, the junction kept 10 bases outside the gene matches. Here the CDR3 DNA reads TGTGCCAGCAGCCAGACCGACAGGGGGCGAGGCGAGCAGTACTTC. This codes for CASSQTDRGRGEQYF. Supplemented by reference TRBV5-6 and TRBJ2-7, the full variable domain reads DAGVTQSPTHLIKTRGQQVTLRCSPKSGHDTVSWYQQALGQGPQFIFQYYEEEERQRGNFPDRFSGHQFPNYSSELNVNALLLGDSALYLCASSQTDRGRGEQYFGPGTRLTVT.

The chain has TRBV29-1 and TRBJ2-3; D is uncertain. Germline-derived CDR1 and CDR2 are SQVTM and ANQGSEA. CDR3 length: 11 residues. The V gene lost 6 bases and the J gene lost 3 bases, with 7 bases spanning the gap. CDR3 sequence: CSVLVTDTQYF. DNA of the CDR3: TGCAGCGTGCTAGTTACAGATACGCAGTATTTT.

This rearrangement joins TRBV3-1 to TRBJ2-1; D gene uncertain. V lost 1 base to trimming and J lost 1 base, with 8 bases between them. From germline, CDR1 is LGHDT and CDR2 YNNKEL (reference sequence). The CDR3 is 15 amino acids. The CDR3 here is CASSQGRWSYNEQFF. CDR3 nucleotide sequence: TGTGCCAGCAGCCAAGGAAGATGGTCCTACAATGAGCAGTTCTTC.

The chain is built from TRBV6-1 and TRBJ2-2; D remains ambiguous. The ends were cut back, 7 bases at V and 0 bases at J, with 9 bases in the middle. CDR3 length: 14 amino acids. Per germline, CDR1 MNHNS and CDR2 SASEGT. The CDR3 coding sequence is TGTGCCAGCACCCAAGTGTCGAACACCGGGGAGCTGTTTTTT. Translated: CASTQVSNTGELFF.

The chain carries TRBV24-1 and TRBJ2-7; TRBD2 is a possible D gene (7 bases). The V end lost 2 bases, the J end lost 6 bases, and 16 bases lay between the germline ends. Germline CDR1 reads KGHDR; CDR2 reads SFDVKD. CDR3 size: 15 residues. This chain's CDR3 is CATSDSGPRGREQYF. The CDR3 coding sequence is TGTGCCACCAGTGATTCGGGGCCGCGGGGGCGCGAGCAGTACTTC.